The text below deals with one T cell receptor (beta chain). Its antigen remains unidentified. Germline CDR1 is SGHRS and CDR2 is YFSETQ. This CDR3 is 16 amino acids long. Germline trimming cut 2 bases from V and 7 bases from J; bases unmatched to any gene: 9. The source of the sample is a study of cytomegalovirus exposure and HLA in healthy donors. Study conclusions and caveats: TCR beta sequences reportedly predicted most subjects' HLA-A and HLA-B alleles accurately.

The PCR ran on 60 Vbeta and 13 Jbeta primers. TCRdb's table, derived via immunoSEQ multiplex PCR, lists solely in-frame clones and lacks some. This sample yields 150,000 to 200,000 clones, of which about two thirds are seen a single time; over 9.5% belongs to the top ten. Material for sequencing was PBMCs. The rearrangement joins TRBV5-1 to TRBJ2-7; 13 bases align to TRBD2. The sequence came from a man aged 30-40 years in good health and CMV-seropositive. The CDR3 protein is CASSLPGLAGPGEQYF. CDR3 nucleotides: TGCGCCAGCAGCTTACCGGGACTAGCGGGACCTGGAGAGCAGTACTTC.